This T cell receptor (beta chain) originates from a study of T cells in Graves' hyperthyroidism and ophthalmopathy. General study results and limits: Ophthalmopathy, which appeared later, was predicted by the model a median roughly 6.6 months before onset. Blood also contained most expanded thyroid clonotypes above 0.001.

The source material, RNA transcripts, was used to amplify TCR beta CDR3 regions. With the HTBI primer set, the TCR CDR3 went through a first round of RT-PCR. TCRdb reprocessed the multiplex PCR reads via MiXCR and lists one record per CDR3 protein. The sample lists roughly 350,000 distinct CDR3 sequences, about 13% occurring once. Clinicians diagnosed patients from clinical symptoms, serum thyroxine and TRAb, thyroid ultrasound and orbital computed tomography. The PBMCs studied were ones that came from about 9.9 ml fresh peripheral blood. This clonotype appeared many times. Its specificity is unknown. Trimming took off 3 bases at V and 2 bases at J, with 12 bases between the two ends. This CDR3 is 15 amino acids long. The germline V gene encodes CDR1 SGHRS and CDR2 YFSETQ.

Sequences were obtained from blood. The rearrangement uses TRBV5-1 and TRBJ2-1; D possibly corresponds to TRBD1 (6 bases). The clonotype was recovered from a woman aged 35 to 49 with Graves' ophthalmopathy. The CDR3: CASSSSGTPYNEQFF. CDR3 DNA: TGCGCCAGCAGCTCTTCCGGGACACCCTACAATGAGCAGTTCTTC.